Given below is one T cell receptor beta chain in context. Antigen unknown. This specimen belongs to a study of blood T cells in healthy people across ages. Combining a sample-barcoded 5' primer with a J-beta primer mix, a second PCR ran for 7 to 11 cycles. Each cDNA molecule, via a template-switch adaptor with 12 random nucleotides, was tagged. TCRdb called the 5' RACE reads again in MiXCR, with one record for every CDR3 protein. The data contain more than 800,000 distinct CDR3 sequences, 40% to 45% of them singletons. Losses at the gene ends were 1 base for V and 4 bases for J; bases not matched to a gene: 11. Germline lookup yields CDR1 LGHDT and CDR2 YNNKEL (reference sequence). The CDR3 runs 17 residues. Points from the study as a whole: No conclusive comparison of naive versus antigen-experienced cells was possible with unsorted PBMCs.

The sequenced material came from blood. V gene TRBV3-1 combines with J gene TRBJ2-5, with 8 positions matching TRBD2. The sequence was collected from an older woman in good health. Here the CDR3 DNA reads TGTGCCAGCAGCCAAGTCCTACTAGCGGCCGAGAGAGAGACCCAGTACTTC. Its protein product is CASSQVLLAAERETQYF.